This T cell receptor beta chain was found in a study of T cells in Graves' hyperthyroidism and ophthalmopathy. Amplified TCR beta CDR3 regions derived from RNA transcripts. RT-PCR in the first round (using the HTBI primer set) targeted the TCR CDR3. One entry per CDR3 protein results from TCRdb running MiXCR on the multiplex PCR reads. The sample shows 500,000 to 750,000 distinct CDR3 sequences, 46% of them seen only once. CDR3 size: 12 residues. The germline V gene has CDR1 SGHAT and CDR2 FQNNGV. Sequenced sample: peripheral blood or thyroid tissue (not recorded which). The sequence derives from a woman under 30 with Graves' hyperthyroidism. The chain recombines TRBV11-2 with TRBJ2-7; D is ambiguous. The DNA end is a closer match to TRBJ2-1, so the J assignment may be wrong. The CDR3 nucleotides are TGTGCCAGCAGCTCCCTGAGCGATGAGCAGTTCTTC. Protein product: CASSSLSDEQFF.